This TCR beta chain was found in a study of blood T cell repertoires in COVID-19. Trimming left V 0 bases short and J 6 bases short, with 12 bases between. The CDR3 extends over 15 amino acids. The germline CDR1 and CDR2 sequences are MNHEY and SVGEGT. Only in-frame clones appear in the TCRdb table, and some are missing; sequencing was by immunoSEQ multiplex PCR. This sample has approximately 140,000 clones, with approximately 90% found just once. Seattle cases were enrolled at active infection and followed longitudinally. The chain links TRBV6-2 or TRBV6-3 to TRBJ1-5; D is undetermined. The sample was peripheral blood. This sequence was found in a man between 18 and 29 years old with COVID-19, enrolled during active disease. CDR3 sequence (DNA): TGTGCCAGCAGTTACTCGACCTCCCGACTTCAGCCCCAGCATTTT. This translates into CASSYSTSRLQPQHF.